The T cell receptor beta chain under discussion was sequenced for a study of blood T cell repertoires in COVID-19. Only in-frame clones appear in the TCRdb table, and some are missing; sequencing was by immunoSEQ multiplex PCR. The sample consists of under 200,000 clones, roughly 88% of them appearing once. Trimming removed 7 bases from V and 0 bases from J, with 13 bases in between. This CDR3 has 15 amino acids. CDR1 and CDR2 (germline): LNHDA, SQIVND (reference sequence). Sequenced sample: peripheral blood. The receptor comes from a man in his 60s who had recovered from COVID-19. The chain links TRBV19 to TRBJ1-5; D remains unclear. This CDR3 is CASKRTDNSNQPQHF. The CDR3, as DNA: TGTGCCAGTAAGCGGACCGATAATAGCAATCAGCCCCAGCATTTT. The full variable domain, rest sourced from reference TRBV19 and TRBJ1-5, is DGGITQSPKYLFRKEGQNVTLSCEQNLNHDAMYWYRQDPGQGLRLIYYSQIVNDFQKGDIAEGYSVSREKKESFPLTVTSAQKNPTAFYLCASKRTDNSNQPQHFGDGTRLSIL.